This TCR beta chain was retrieved from a study of T cell changes during pregnancy in multiple sclerosis. Between the trimmed V and J ends, which lost 1 base and 8 bases, there was a span of 4 bases. CDR3 length: 11 amino acids. Germline assignment: CDR1 MDHEN and CDR2 SYDVKM. The assay was immunoSEQ multiplex PCR, and TCRdb's table has in-frame clones only and misses some. Among nearly 40,000 clones listed, about 91% were seen once. The TCR comes from a female donor with multiple sclerosis, enrolled in a pregnancy study. The source material was CD4+ T cells from peripheral blood mononuclear cells, sampled before pregnancy. The rearrangement uses TRBV28 and TRBJ2-3; D is uncertain. CDR3 coding DNA: TGTGCCAGCAGTTTATTCGGTACGCAGTATTTT. It encodes CASSLFGTQYF.